This record concerns one TCR beta chain sequence. The target antigen is unknown. At one of its ends the junction is not consistent with the germline gene, which may arise from a read error. Germline V gene sequence: CDR1 LGHNA, CDR2 YSLEER. The CDR3 consists of 16 residues. These data come from a study of T-cell memory formation after mild COVID-19. TCRdb processed the 5' RACE reads anew with MiXCR; each CDR3 protein has one entry. In the table there are under 450,000 distinct CDR3 sequences, 20% of which are singletons. General study findings and limits: For contracting clones, CD4+ ones sat mainly in CM and EM, CD8+ in EMRA. Nothing showed for sure that second-wave clones peaking on day 37 were SARS-CoV-2 specific. Detection of some responders pre-infection suggested pre-existing cross-reactive memory T cells participated.

Sample: PBMCs or a T cell subset sorted from them (not recorded which). This rearrangement joins TRBV4-3 to TRBJ2-7; 11 bases align to TRBD1. The source is a young man who had mild COVID-19 (a few samples of this study predate the infection). Cell type and time point are not known. Written as DNA, the CDR3 is TGCGCCAGCAGCGAAGACTACTCCGGGACAGGGGGCGAGCAGTACTTC. Its protein product is CASSEDYSGTGGEQYF.